Following are 13 T cell receptor beta chains from one sample sequenced in a study of blood T cell repertoires in COVID-19. Some clones are missing from TCRdb's copy, which holds only in-frame ones; the method was immunoSEQ multiplex PCR. The table lists around 130,000 clones, 75% to 90% of them singletons. Material for sequencing was peripheral blood. Source of these receptors: a man between 65 and 80 years old with active or convalescent COVID-19.

V gene TRBV10-3 combines with J gene TRBJ2-7; tentative D call: TRBD2 (7 bases). Between the trimmed V and J ends, which lost 4 bases and 3 bases, there was a span of 19 bases. This CDR3 region has 16 residues. Germline lookup yields CDR1 ENHRY and CDR2 SYGVKD. The CDR3 loop reads CAISGGGGGDLYEQYF. DNA of the CDR3: TGTGCCATCAGTGGTGGAGGGGGAGGGGATCTCTACGAGCAGTACTTC.

CDR3 nucleotides: TGCGCCAGCAGCTTATCCGGGACTAGCGGGAGAGAGGGGTACGAGCAGTACTTC. Residues: CASSLSGTSGREGYEQYF. V and J are TRBV5-1 and TRBJ2-7; 14 bases are shared with TRBD2. The V gene's germline CDR1 is SGHRS and CDR2 YFSETQ. This CDR3 comprises 18 residues. The junction had 11 bases not matched to a gene; V was cut back by 2 bases and J by 4 bases.

This rearrangement joins TRBV7-3 to TRBJ2-3; TRBD1 matches 7 bases. V gave up 1 base and J gave up 0 bases; unmatched junction bases: 13. Per germline, CDR1 SGHTA and CDR2 FQGTGA. This CDR3 has 19 amino acids. The CDR3 loop reads CASSLKGGHALTSTDTQYF. CDR3 nucleotides: TGTGCCAGCAGCTTAAAAGGGGGCCATGCGCTAACGAGCACAGATACGCAGTATTTT.

The chain combines TRBV6-5 with TRBJ2-7; a possible D gene is TRBD1 (5 bases). The CDR3 covers 14 residues. Deletions cut 8 bases from V and 1 base from J, with 15 bases between. Germline loops: CDR1 MNHEY, CDR2 SVGAGI. The CDR3, as DNA: TGTGCCAGCCGATATGGGCAGGGATCCTACGAGCAGTACTTC. Its protein product is CASRYGQGSYEQYF.

The chain links TRBV6-5 to TRBJ2-7; D remains ambiguous. The CDR3 spans 11 residues. The germline V gene encodes CDR1 MNHEY and CDR2 SVGAGI. The V gene lost 5 bases and the J gene lost 5 bases, with 7 bases spanning the gap. Written as DNA, the CDR3 is TGTGCCAGCAGTCCACGGGACGAGCAGTACTTC. Translated, it gives CASSPRDEQYF.

DNA for the CDR3: TGTGCCAGCAGCTTAGATGCCCCAACTAACAGGGGGTCCCTCCAAGATACGCAGTATTTT. Protein product: CASSLDAPTNRGSLQDTQYF. The chain links TRBV11-2 to TRBJ2-3; 8 bases agree with TRBD1. There are 20 residues in the CDR3. Germline trimming cut 0 bases from V and 5 bases from J; bases unmatched to any gene: 19. CDR1 and CDR2 (germline): SGHAT, FQNNGV.

This clone was counted a few times. CDR3 sequence (DNA): TGTGCCAGCAGCCCGGGGACAGGCCGGACTGAAGCTTTCTTT. This translates into CASSPGTGRTEAFF. The chain employs TRBV11-1 and TRBJ1-1, with TRBD1 matching 8 bases. The CDR3 is 14 amino acids. V was pared by 5 bases and J by 5 bases, with 7 bases of the junction left unmatched. CDR1 is SGHAT, CDR2 FQDESV, per germline (reference sequence).

The J gene is TRBJ1-6, the V gene TRBV3-1 (or the pseudogene TRBV3-2); 9 bases line up with TRBD1. Germline trimming cut 1 base from V and 8 bases from J; bases unmatched to any gene: 9. The CDR3 covers 17 residues. Germline V gene sequence: CDR1 LGHDT, CDR2 YNNKEL (reference sequence). The CDR3 coding sequence is TGTGCCAGCAGCCAAGGGGGACAGGGAGGCCCCCATTCACCCCTCCACTTT. Translated: CASSQGGQGGPHSPLHF.

The J gene is TRBJ1-4, the V gene TRBV18, with unresolved D. This CDR3 has 15 amino acids. With 0 bases removed from V and 8 bases from J, the gap between germline ends came to 13 bases. Germline V CDR1 and CDR2: KGHSH, LQKENI. The CDR3 DNA sequence: TGTGCCAGCTCACCACCTGGTCAAGGAGAGGAAAAACTGTTTTTT. It specifies CASSPPGQGEEKLFF.

This sequence joins TRBV6-5 and TRBJ2-7, with 7 positions matching TRBD2. Per the germline V gene, CDR1 is MNHEY and CDR2 is SVGAGI. The CDR3 is made up of 13 amino acids. With 6 bases clipped from V and 2 bases from J, the junction kept 4 bases outside the gene matches. The CDR3 loop reads CASSPAGTYEQYF. The CDR3 nucleotides read TGTGCCAGCAGCCCAGCGGGGACCTACGAGCAGTACTTC.

This clone has a single count. The V and J genes are TRBV11-3 and TRBJ1-1, with D maybe TRBD1 (5 bases). This CDR3 is 13 amino acids long. Germline CDR1 is SGHNT and CDR2 is YENEEA. V lost 5 bases and J 7 bases, leaving 14 bases between the germline ends. The CDR3 DNA is TGTGCCAGCAGCCAGACAGCCGGGCTTGAAGCTTTCTTT. Translating gives CASSQTAGLEAFF.

CDR3 sequence (DNA): TGTGCCAGCAGCGGGGCCGGGACTAGCGGAGATGGGGACTACTACGAGCAGTACTTC. This codes for CASSGAGTSGDGDYYEQYF. This chain joins TRBV5-6 and TRBJ2-7, with 11 positions matching TRBD2. The CDR3 consists of 19 residues. Unmatched junction bases numbered 18, after V lost 4 bases and J lost 3 bases. Per the germline V gene, CDR1 is SGHDT and CDR2 is YYEEEE.

The V gene is TRBV28, the J gene TRBJ2-3; 9 bases are shared with TRBD2. The CDR3 runs 16 residues. The germline V gene has CDR1 MDHEN and CDR2 SYDVKM. The trim removed 1 base at V and 5 bases at J, leaving 7 bases unmatched. The CDR3 DNA follows: TGTGCCAGCAGTTTATTAGGAGCGGGAGGACAAGATACGCAGTATTTT. It codes for CASSLLGAGGQDTQYF.